Reported below is one TCR beta chain. Healthy Caucasian individuals from Russia aged roughly 6 to 100 were enrolled as donors. This specimen belongs to a study of blood T cells in healthy people across ages. The germline V gene encodes CDR1 SGHTA and CDR2 FQGNSA. V was shortened by 5 bases and J by 7 bases, with 23 bases between the two germline ends. The CDR3 totals 16 residues. Together with a sample-barcoded 5' primer, a J-beta primer mix was included in a second PCR lasting about 7 to 12 cycles. Each CDR3 protein gets one entry after TCRdb re-called the 5' RACE reads with MiXCR. The sample shows roughly 2 million distinct CDR3 sequences, roughly 49% of them seen only once.

The gene calls are TRBV7-2 and TRBJ1-2; perhaps TRBD1 as D (6 bases). The sample taken for sequencing was blood. This receptor was identified in a woman in her thirties or forties in good health. The CDR3 loop is CASSRAASEKGGGYTF. As DNA, the CDR3 is TGTGCCAGCAGCCGCGCGGCTTCGGAAAAGGGGGGTGGCTACACCTTC.